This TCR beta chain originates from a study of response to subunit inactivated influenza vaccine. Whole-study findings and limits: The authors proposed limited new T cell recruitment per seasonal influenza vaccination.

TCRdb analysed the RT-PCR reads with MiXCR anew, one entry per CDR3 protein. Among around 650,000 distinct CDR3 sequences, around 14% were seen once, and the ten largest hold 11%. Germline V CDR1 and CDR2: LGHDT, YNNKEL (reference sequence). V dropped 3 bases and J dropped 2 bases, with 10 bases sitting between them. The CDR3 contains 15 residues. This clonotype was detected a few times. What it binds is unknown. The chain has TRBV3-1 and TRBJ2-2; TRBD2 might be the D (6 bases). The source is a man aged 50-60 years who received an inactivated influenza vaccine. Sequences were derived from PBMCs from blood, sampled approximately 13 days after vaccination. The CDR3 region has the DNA TGTGCCAGCAGCCAGACCGGGACTAACACCGGGGAGCTGTTTTTT. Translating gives CASSQTGTNTGELFF. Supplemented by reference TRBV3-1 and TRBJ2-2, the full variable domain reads DTAVSQTPKYLVTQMGNDKSIKCEQNLGHDTMYWYKQDSKKFLKIMFSYNNKELIINETVPNRFSPKSPDKAHLNLHINSLELGDSAVYFCASSQTGTNTGELFFGEGSRLTVL.